These 2 T cell receptor beta chains were sequenced from one sample in a study of Graves' ophthalmopathy and Graves' hyperthyroidism. RNA transcripts yielded amplified TCR beta CDR3 regions. Investigators did first-round RT-PCR with HTBI primers, then second-round multiplex PCR. TCRdb processed the multiplex PCR reads anew with MiXCR; each CDR3 protein has one entry. The sample includes roughly 600,000 distinct CDR3 sequences, approximately 35% of them seen just once. Sequenced sample: peripheral blood or thyroid tissue (not recorded which). These receptors originate from an adult man with Graves' hyperthyroidism.

J is TRBJ1-4 and V is TRBV29-1, with D perhaps matching TRBD1 (6 bases). Germline V lookup: CDR1 SQVTM, CDR2 ANQGSEA. The CDR3 consists of 15 residues. Trimming pared 4 bases from V and 5 bases from J, leaving 17 bases between. CDR3 loop: CSVGRAGTHNEKLFF. In nucleotides, the CDR3 is TGCAGCGTTGGTCGAGCGGGGACACACAATGAAAAACTGTTTTTT.

The rearrangement links TRBV9 to TRBJ2-7; TRBD2 matches at 11 bases. The V segment lost 4 bases and the J segment 7 bases; nucleotides outside the gene matches: 7. The germline V gene has CDR1 SGDLS and CDR2 YYNGEE. This CDR3 is built from 14 residues. CDR3 loop: CASSLTSGSGEQYF. CDR3 in DNA: TGTGCCAGCAGCCTAACTAGCGGGAGCGGAGAGCAGTACTTC.